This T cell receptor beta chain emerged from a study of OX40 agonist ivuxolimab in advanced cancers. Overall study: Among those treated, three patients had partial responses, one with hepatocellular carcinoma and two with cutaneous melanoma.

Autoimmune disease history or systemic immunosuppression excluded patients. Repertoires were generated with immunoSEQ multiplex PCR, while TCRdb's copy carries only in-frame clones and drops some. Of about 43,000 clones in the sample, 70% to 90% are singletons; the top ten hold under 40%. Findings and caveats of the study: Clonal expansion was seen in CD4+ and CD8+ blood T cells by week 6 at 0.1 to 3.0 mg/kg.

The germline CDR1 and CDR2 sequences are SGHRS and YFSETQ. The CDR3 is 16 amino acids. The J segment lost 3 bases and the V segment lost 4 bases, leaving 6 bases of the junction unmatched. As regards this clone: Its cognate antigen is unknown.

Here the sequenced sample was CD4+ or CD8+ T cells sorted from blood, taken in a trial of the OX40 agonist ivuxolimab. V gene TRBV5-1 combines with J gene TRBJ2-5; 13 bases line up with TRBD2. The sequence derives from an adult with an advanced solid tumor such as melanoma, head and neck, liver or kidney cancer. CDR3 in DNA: TGCGCCAGCAGCCCGGGGACTAGCGGGAACAAAGAGACCCAGTACTTC. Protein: CASSPGTSGNKETQYF.